This TCR beta chain emerged from a study of shared clonotypes between healthy human individuals. Study-level results: Among the subsets, naive ones generally showed larger estimated richness than memory ones.

Some clones are missing from TCRdb's copy, which holds only in-frame ones; the method was immunoSEQ multiplex PCR. The sample includes millions of clones, roughly 92% of them seen just once. This clone was counted only a few times. Antigen specificity is unknown. The clonotype was recovered from a man younger than 35 in good health. The source material was naive CD4+ T cells sorted from blood. This sample's subset: CD45RA+ positively selected.

DNA of the CDR3: TGTGCCTGCACTCGCACTGAAGCTTTCTTT. Its translation: CACTRTEAFF. The chain uses TRBV30 and TRBJ1-1; D gene unclear. The germline CDR1 and CDR2 sequences are GTSNPN and SVGIG (reference sequence). The length of the CDR3 is 10 residues. V was shortened by 6 bases and J by 4 bases, with 6 bases between the two germline ends.